This TCR beta chain comes out of a study of blood T cell repertoires in COVID-19 (dated by TCRdb to 2020 to 2021). Regarding the complete study: Samples from collaborators originated in the United States, Italy and Spain and spanned both the acute and convalescent phases of COVID-19. Where available, HLA class I and class II types were taken from metadata supplied by the sample provider and were not determined by assay-based typing. The dataset comprised deeply sampled blood TCRbeta repertoires from subjects exposed to, actively infected with, or recovered from COVID-19. The sample metadata nearly always contained a de-identified subject ID, COVID-19 status, age in years and sex. The repertoires were released in a freely available public database intended as a resource for research on the immune response to SARS-CoV-2. The samples were drawn from two sources: the first 160 participants of the ongoing ImmuneRACE study, and 1,000 to 1,500 subjects contributed by 6 global collaborators. The material from the prospective study consisted of cDNA or gDNA derived from T cells, B-cell-depleted T cells, or PBMCs.

Collaborating institutions collected whole blood in K2EDTA tubes following their own protocols. For TCRbeta analysis, collaborators shipped samples as frozen whole blood, isolated PBMCs, or DNA extracted from either of those sample types. The germline V gene specifies SGHRS as CDR1 and YFSETQ as CDR2. V is shortened by 3 bases, J by 2 bases, and the region joining them spans 12 bases. The CDR3, cysteine through phenylalanine, is 14 amino acids long. Kept here is only the CDR3 DNA, which spans 42 bases and is read in frame from base 1. The immunoSEQ Assay, a bias-controlled multiplex PCR, was used to amplify TCRbeta CDR3 regions from genomic DNA. The original methods were these. Within the assay, amplification of reference gene primers was used to estimate how many nucleated cells each sample contained. To quantify the absolute abundance of each unique TCRbeta CDR3 rearrangement, sequence reads were collapsed and filtered. Productive Simpson clonality was computed per sample as the square root of Simpson's diversity index over productive rearrangements. TCRdb carries this immuneACCESS record with in-frame sequences only. Its versions omit some clonotypes, under half of them owing to an unresolved V gene in the studies checked, with the rest unexplained. The DNA gave D and trimming, while V, J and clone size come from that table. The sample includes some 19,000 clones, with about 88% observed a single time. The ten largest clones capture about 13% of the sample.

Points the paper makes about the study in general: How much clinical and demographic metadata was included differed by source and by participant, and the metadata was provided uncurated.

This clone is a singleton in its sample. Its antigen is unknown. No base-level quality is on record; no much larger clone is a single base apart. The chain links TRBV5-1 with TRBJ2-7; the D gene is possibly TRBD1, with 6 bases matching. The TCR comes from a man aged 55 to 70 with active COVID-19. The specimen was peripheral blood. The DNA is as follows: TGCGCCAGCAGCTACTACAGGGATCCCTACGAGCAGTACTTC. Translated, this gives CASSYYRDPYEQYF.